The next 23 T cell receptor beta chains were all read from a single sample in a study of technical replicates of blood from four donors. Measured with immunoSEQ multiplex PCR; TCRdb has only the in-frame clones, and not every one. Of some 80,000 clones listed, approximately 96% are singletons. The source material was T cells isolated from PBMCs. The receptors here all came from a human donor in good health.

The rearrangement uses TRBV10-3 and TRBJ2-3; 11 bases line up with TRBD2. V dropped 7 bases and J dropped 0; count of bases not matched to a gene: 3. The CDR3 extends over 15 amino acids. From germline, CDR1 is ENHRY and CDR2 SYGVKD. This CDR3 is CAINRLAGSTDTQYF. The CDR3 nucleotides read TGTGCCATCAACAGACTAGCGGGAAGCACAGATACGCAGTATTTT.

This clone turned up a few times. J is TRBJ2-1 and V is TRBV11-2, with D perhaps TRBD2 (5 bases). This CDR3 contains 15 residues. Between the trimmed V and J ends, which lost 7 bases and 0 bases, there was a span of 13 bases. CDR1 SGHAT and CDR2 FQNNGV come from the germline V gene. For the CDR3, the DNA is TGTGCCAGCACCAGGACTCTCAGCTCCTACAATGAGCAGTTCTTC. Residues: CASTRTLSSYNEQFF.

The rearrangement links TRBV7-8 to TRBJ2-7; D might be TRBD1 (6 bases). CDR3 size: 14 residues. Germline CDR1 reads SGHVS; CDR2 reads FQNEAQ. Trimming took 5 bases from V and 3 from J, leaving 14 bases between them. CDR3 coding DNA: TGTGCCAGCAGCAGCCGGGACACAGACTACGAGCAGTACTTC. This gives the protein CASSSRDTDYEQYF.

The chain is built from TRBV5-1 and TRBJ2-7; 8 bases are shared with TRBD2. With 0 bases clipped from V and 4 bases from J, the junction kept 3 bases outside the gene matches. Germline CDR1 is SGHRS and CDR2 is YFSETQ. The CDR3 has 14 amino acids. Here the CDR3 reads CASSLEREYYEQYF. The CDR3, as DNA: TGCGCCAGCAGCTTGGAGCGGGAGTATTACGAGCAGTACTTC.

This sequence joins TRBV7-3 and TRBJ2-7; D gene ambiguous. The CDR3 sequence is 13 residues long. Germline V gives CDR1 SGHTA, CDR2 FQGTGA. Trimming removed 2 bases at V and 4 bases at J, with 9 bases between. The CDR3 loop is CASSLATEYEQYF. The CDR3 region has the DNA TGTGCCAGCAGCTTAGCTACAGAGTACGAGCAGTACTTC. The whole variable domain, remainder taken from reference TRBV7-3 and TRBJ2-7, is GAGVSQTPSNKVTEKGKYVELRCDPISGHTALYWYRQSLGQGPEFLIYFQGTGAADDSGLPNDRFFAVRPEGSVSTLKIQRTERGDSAVYLCASSLATEYEQYFGPGTRLTVT.

The sample holds one count of this clone. The gene calls are TRBV2 and TRBJ2-7; 12 nucleotides align to TRBD2. CDR1 and CDR2 from the germline V gene are SNHLY and FYNNEI. V lost 3 bases to trimming and J lost 3 bases; unmatched junction nucleotides: 6. There are 16 residues in the CDR3. The CDR3 spells CASSDPSGRGYYEQYF. In nucleotides, the CDR3 is TGTGCCAGCAGTGACCCTAGCGGGAGGGGCTACTACGAGCAGTACTTC.

The CDR3 here is CASSPLMGQGGFYEQYF. The CDR3 bases are TGTGCCAGCAGCCCCCTTATGGGGCAGGGGGGTTTCTACGAGCAGTACTTC. The rearrangement joins TRBV11-3 to TRBJ2-7; D might be TRBD1 (7 bases). V lost 5 bases and J 3 bases, leaving 23 bases between the germline ends. The CDR3 extends over 17 amino acids. From germline, CDR1 is SGHNT and CDR2 YENEEA.

The chain has TRBV30 and TRBJ1-5, with D perhaps matching TRBD1 (5 bases). CDR1 and CDR2 from the germline V gene are GTSNPN and SVGIG (reference sequence). Trimming left V 0 bases short and J 7 bases short, with 7 bases between. The CDR3 has 12 residues. The CDR3: CAWSVQAQPQHF. The DNA of the CDR3 is TGTGCCTGGAGTGTACAGGCGCAGCCCCAGCATTTT.

This chain uses TRBV19 with TRBJ2-7; D may be TRBD2 (6 bases). Looked up from germline, CDR1 is LNHDA and CDR2 is SQIVND (reference sequence). CDR3 length: 15 residues. V lost 0 bases to trimming and J lost 2 bases, with 11 bases between them. The CDR3 region has the DNA TGTGCCAGTAGTATAGACGGGACTTCCACCTACGAGCAGTACTTC. Protein: CASSIDGTSTYEQYF.

This chain links TRBV2 with TRBJ2-7; 9 bases agree with TRBD1. The CDR3 is made up of 14 amino acids. Looked up from germline, CDR1 is SNHLY and CDR2 is FYNNEI. V lost 6 bases to trimming and J lost 2 bases; unmatched junction nucleotides: 5. Here the CDR3 DNA reads TGTGCCAGCAGCCTCGGGACAGGGACCTACGAGCAGTACTTC. This codes for CASSLGTGTYEQYF. Looking up the rest from reference TRBV2 and TRBJ2-7 gives the full variable domain: EPEVTQTPSHQVTQMGQEVILRCVPISNHLYFYWYRQILGQKVEFLVSFYNNEISEKSEIFDDQFSVERPDGSNFTLKIRSTKLEDSAMYFCASSLGTGTYEQYFGPGTRLTVT.

The rearrangement uses TRBV6-1 and TRBJ2-5; D might be TRBD1 (5 bases). Germline loops: CDR1 MNHNS, CDR2 SASEGT. This CDR3 is 15 amino acids long. Trimming pared 4 bases from V and 5 bases from J, leaving 17 bases between. Here the CDR3 DNA reads TGTGCCAGCAGTGGGTGGCAGGGTCTGAGGGAGACCCAGTACTTC. Translating gives CASSGWQGLRETQYF.

V is TRBV7-9 and J is TRBJ1-1, with TRBD1 matching 10 bases. Unmatched junction bases numbered 5, after V lost 1 base and J lost 3 bases. Germline assignment: CDR1 SEHNR and CDR2 FQNEAQ (reference sequence). The CDR3 consists of 16 residues. CDR3 nucleotide sequence: TGTGCCAGCAGCTTAGGGGACAGGGGAGAGGACACTGAAGCTTTCTTT. It translates to CASSLGDRGEDTEAFF.

The CDR3 sequence: CASSPITGGVGTEAFF. The CDR3 nucleotides read TGTGCCAGCAGTCCGATCACAGGGGGCGTAGGGACTGAAGCTTTCTTT. V usage is TRBV27 and J usage is TRBJ1-1; TRBD1 aligns across 9 bases. This CDR3 has 16 amino acids. V dropped 5 bases and J dropped 5; count of bases not matched to a gene: 12. Germline V lookup: CDR1 MNHEY, CDR2 SMNVEV (reference sequence).

The chain links TRBV7-9 to TRBJ1-4, with 8 nucleotides matching TRBD1. Germline V CDR1 and CDR2: SEHNR, FQNEAQ (reference sequence). The V gene end was trimmed by 4 bases and the J gene end by 6 bases; junction bases not matched to a gene: 7. The CDR3 covers 15 residues. CDR3 sequence reads: CASSSSTGEDEKLFF. CDR3 DNA: TGTGCCAGCAGCTCTTCGACAGGGGAGGATGAAAAACTGTTTTTT. The whole variable domain, filled in from reference TRBV7-9 and TRBJ1-4, reads DTGVSQNPRHKITKRGQNVTFRCDPISEHNRLYWYRQTLGQGPEFLTYFQNEAQLEKSRLLSDRFSAERPKGSFSTLEIQRTEQGDSAMYLCASSSSTGEDEKLFFGSGTQLSVL.

The chain uses TRBV18 and TRBJ1-4; D gene uncertain. V shed 3 bases and J shed 7 bases, with 9 bases lying between them. Germline CDR1 and CDR2: KGHSH and LQKENI. The CDR3 is 13 residues long. The CDR3 DNA reads as TGTGCCAGCTCACCCGTTGAGGCTGAAAAACTGTTTTTT. Its protein product is CASSPVEAEKLFF.

The table lists this clone with a count of one. This chain joins TRBV6-4 and TRBJ2-1, with 8 bases aligning to TRBD2. Germline CDR1 MRHNA, CDR2 SNTAGT. The CDR3 has 15 amino acids. V shed 5 bases, J shed 5 bases, and the junction held 8 bases outside the gene matches. Here the CDR3 DNA reads TGTGCCAGCAGTCTAAATCGACTAGCGCACAATGAGCAGTTCTTC. Translation gives CASSLNRLAHNEQFF.

This rearrangement joins TRBV6-1 to TRBJ2-7; D perhaps matches TRBD2 (6 bases). This CDR3 contains 14 residues. Germline V CDR1 and CDR2: MNHNS, SASEGT. Deletions cut 1 base from V and 3 bases from J, with 10 bases between. The CDR3 loop is CASSEEGGIYEQYF. The CDR3 DNA is TGTGCCAGCAGTGAAGAGGGCGGGATCTACGAGCAGTACTTC.

The chain uses TRBV23-1 and TRBJ2-7; maybe TRBD2 (5 bases). TRBV23-1 is treated as an ORF (open reading frame) with a function not yet certain. V lost 7 bases to trimming and J lost 2 bases, with 15 bases between them. The CDR3 totals 14 residues. The CDR3 bases are TGCGCCAGCATTCGGAAGCGGTTGACCTACGAGCAGTACTTC. Amino acids: CASIRKRLTYEQYF.

This chain joins TRBV7-9 and TRBJ1-3; tentative D call: TRBD1 (5 bases). Deletions cut 5 bases from V and 1 base from J, with 12 bases between. Germline-derived CDR1 and CDR2 are SEHNR and FQNEAQ (reference sequence). The CDR3 is 15 residues long. CDR3 bases: TGTGCCAGCAGCCCAGAGGGGAGGTCTGGAAACACCATATATTTT. It codes for CASSPEGRSGNTIYF.

The rearrangement links TRBV4-1 to TRBJ1-5; TRBD1 agrees at 9 bases. V lost 3 bases, J lost 7 bases, and 10 bases stayed unmatched. The germline V gene has CDR1 MGHRA and CDR2 YSYEKL. This CDR3 is built from 16 residues. The CDR3 nucleotides are TGCGCCAGCAGCCAGGCCGGGACAGGGCGCACCCAGCCCCAGCATTTT. Protein: CASSQAGTGRTQPQHF.

V is TRBV27 and J is TRBJ1-2, with TRBD1 as a possible D gene (5 bases). Germline loops: CDR1 MNHEY, CDR2 SMNVEV (reference sequence). Trimming took off 3 bases at V and 4 bases at J, with 27 bases between the two ends. The CDR3 contains 19 residues. The CDR3 loop is CASSFASRGSSAGPYGYTF. CDR3 DNA sequence: TGTGCCAGCAGTTTCGCATCACGGGGCAGCTCAGCGGGTCCCTATGGCTACACCTTC.

V gene TRBV7-9 combines with J gene TRBJ1-1; 9 positions agree with TRBD1. Germline V gene sequence: CDR1 SEHNR, CDR2 FQNEAQ (reference sequence). After removal of 1 base from V and 3 bases from J, the junction contained 3 bases not matched to a gene. CDR3 size: 15 residues. This chain's CDR3 is CASSLGDRDYTEAFF. The CDR3 DNA is TGTGCCAGCAGCTTAGGGGACAGGGATTACACTGAAGCTTTCTTT. The variable domain in full, with the rest retrieved from reference TRBV7-9 and TRBJ1-1, is DTGVSQNPRHKITKRGQNVTFRCDPISEHNRLYWYRQTLGQGPEFLTYFQNEAQLEKSRLLSDRFSAERPKGSFSTLEIQRTEQGDSAMYLCASSLGDRDYTEAFFGQGTRLTVV.

V gene TRBV27 combines with J gene TRBJ2-6; a possible D gene is TRBD2 (5 bases). The CDR3 is 15 amino acids. V lost 5 bases and J 1 base, leaving 9 bases between the germline ends. Germline lookup yields CDR1 MNHEY and CDR2 SMNVEV (reference sequence). The CDR3 DNA is TGTGCCAGCAGTCTAGGGAGATCTGGGGCCAACGTCCTGACTTTC. Translated: CASSLGRSGANVLTF. The entire variable domain, with the rest obtained from reference TRBV27 and TRBJ2-6, is as follows: EAQVTQNPRYLITVTGKKLTVTCSQNMNHEYMSWYRQDPGLGLRQIYYSMNVEVTDKGDVPEGYKVSRKEKRNFPLILESPSPNQTSLYFCASSLGRSGANVLTFGAGSRLTVL.